The 19 T cell receptor beta chains below come from one sample, sequenced in a study of human T cells and chemical hapten exposure. Unfractionated whole blood yielded the extracted total RNA. MiXCR, applied by TCRdb to the 5' RACE reads, yields one record per CDR3 protein. The data show roughly 81,000 distinct CDR3 sequences, 6% to 8.5% seen once. These receptor sequences come from a male donor in good health.

This clonotype has just a few counts. This chain connects TRBV12-3 or TRBV12-4 to TRBJ2-1; D is unresolved. CDR3 length: 14 amino acids. With 3 bases removed from V and 2 bases from J, the gap between germline ends came to 8 bases. The CDR3 protein is CASSFLLPYNEQFF. Here the CDR3 DNA reads TGTGCCAGCAGTTTCCTACTGCCCTACAATGAGCAGTTCTTC.

This rearrangement joins TRBV12-5 to TRBJ2-7; TRBD1 agrees at 8 bases. J lost 0 bases, V lost 8 bases, and 6 bases had no gene match. CDR1 is LGHNT and CDR2 is FRNRAP in the germline V gene. This CDR3 spans 14 amino acids. As DNA, the CDR3 is TGTGCTAGTTCCCAGGGGGCACTCTCCTACGAGCAGTACTTC. Translating it yields CASSQGALSYEQYF.

The V call is TRBV3-1, the J call TRBJ1-1; D not resolved. Trimming pared 4 bases from V and 0 bases from J, leaving 9 bases between. The CDR3 is 14 residues long. The germline V gene encodes CDR1 LGHDT and CDR2 YNNKEL (reference sequence). CDR3 in amino acids: CASSPPLMNTEAFF. Here the CDR3 DNA reads TGTGCCAGCAGCCCCCCTTTGATGAACACTGAAGCTTTCTTT.

In this sample, this clonotype turned up a few times. The chain recombines TRBV7-2 with TRBJ1-6; a possible D gene is TRBD1 (5 bases). The CDR3 consists of 14 residues. Germline-derived CDR1 and CDR2 are SGHTA and FQGNSA. V gave up 5 bases and J gave up 14 bases, with 19 bases separating them. The CDR3 sequence: CASSRRGYQVTLHF. The CDR3 DNA reads TGTGCCAGCAGCCGAAGGGGCTATCAAGTAACCCTCCACTTT.

This clonotype was observed many times. V and J are TRBV20-1 and TRBJ2-7; D tentatively fits TRBD1 or TRBD2 (5 bases each). The CDR3 has 15 residues. Germline V CDR1 and CDR2: DFQATT, SNEGSKA (reference sequence). Trimming stripped 0 bases from V and 4 bases from J, with 16 bases between. CDR3 loop: CSARDLGTGRYEQYF. For the CDR3, the DNA is TGCAGTGCTAGAGATTTAGGGACGGGGCGTTACGAGCAGTACTTC.

This clonotype appeared many times. The gene calls are TRBV12-2 and TRBJ2-7; TRBD1 is the table's D call, not checked against the DNA. TRBV12-2 corresponds to a pseudogene. The CDR3 consists of 14 residues. CDR3 sequence: CASREGQGDNEQYF. The CDR3 region has the DNA TGTGCAAGTCGCGAAGGACAGGGGGACAACGAGCAGTACTTC.

This clonotype was detected ten times or more. The chain couples TRBV21-1 to TRBJ1-2. TRBV21-1 is listed as a pseudogene. CDR3 size: 16 residues. CDR3 DNA: TGTGCCAGCAGCGCAAGGGTGGCACCTAGAGACTATGGCTACACCTTC. Translating it yields CASSARVAPRDYGYTF.

In DNA form, the CDR3 reads TGTGCCAGCAGTTACAGACCCAATTCACCCCTCCACTTT. Translating it yields CASSYRPNSPLHF. This rearrangement joins TRBV12-3 or TRBV12-4 to TRBJ1-6; D remains ambiguous. The CDR3 is 13 amino acids. Trimming left V 4 bases short and J 7 bases short, with 8 bases between.

This clonotype was found a few times. CDR3 in amino acids: CASSKYQTANYGYTF. The DNA for the CDR3 is TGTGCCAGCAGCAAATACCAGACAGCTAACTATGGCTACACCTTC. The chain employs TRBV7-8 and TRBJ1-2; the D gene is possibly TRBD1 (5 bases). This CDR3 comprises 15 residues. Trimming left V 5 bases short and J 0 bases short, with 13 bases between. The germline gives CDR1 SGHVS, CDR2 FQNEAQ. Full variable domain (rest looked up from reference TRBV7-8 and TRBJ1-2): GAGVSQSPRYKVAKRGQDVALRCDPISGHVSLFWYQQALGQGPEFLTYFQNEAQLDKSGLPSDRFFAERPEGSVSTLKIQRTQQEDSAVYLCASSKYQTANYGYTFGSGTRLTVV.

This clonotype came up many times. This chain joins TRBV29-1 and TRBJ1-1; D call uncertain. Germline V gene data show CDR1 as SQVTM and CDR2 as ANQGSEA. The CDR3 has 12 amino acids. V lost 7 bases, J lost 0 bases, and 9 bases lay in between. CDR3 residues: CSGVLMNTEAFF. CDR3 bases: TGCAGCGGCGTACTAATGAACACTGAAGCTTTCTTT. The whole variable domain, remainder taken from reference TRBV29-1 and TRBJ1-1, is SAVISQKPSRDICQRGTSLTIQCQVDSQVTMMFWYRQQPGQSLTLIATANQGSEATYESGFVIDKFPISRPNLTFSTLTVSNMSPEDSSIYLCSGVLMNTEAFFGQGTRLTVV.

This clonotype was seen only a few times. The V and J genes are TRBV27 and TRBJ1-4; 8 positions agree with TRBD1. There are 14 residues in the CDR3. The V segment lost 4 bases and the J segment 7 bases; nucleotides outside the gene matches: 5. The germline CDR1 and CDR2 sequences are MNHEY and SMNVEV (reference sequence). CDR3 sequence (DNA): TGTGCCAGCAGTTACAGGGGGGTGTCTGAAAAACTGTTTTTT. It codes for CASSYRGVSEKLFF.

V is TRBV18 and J is TRBJ1-2, with 7 nucleotides matching TRBD1. The CDR3 loop spans 15 amino acids. V was clipped by 4 bases and J by 3 bases; unmatched bases: 8. The V gene's germline CDR1 is KGHSH and CDR2 LQKENI. The CDR3 is CASSLNPGQHYGYTF. In DNA form, the CDR3 reads TGTGCCAGCTCACTCAACCCGGGACAGCACTATGGCTACACCTTC.

This clonotype was seen at least ten times. The genes are TRBV12-3 or TRBV12-4 and TRBJ2-2; no definite D call. Deletions cut 5 bases from V and 5 bases from J, with 6 bases between. The CDR3 consists of 12 residues. The CDR3: CASSVGTGELFF. DNA for the CDR3: TGTGCCAGCAGTGTCGGGACCGGGGAGCTGTTTTTT.

In its sample, this clonotype was seen many times. V gene TRBV12-3 or TRBV12-4 combines with J gene TRBJ2-1; D gene unclear. CDR3 length: 18 amino acids. Trimming took 0 bases from V and 4 from J, leaving 19 bases between them. Here the CDR3 DNA reads TGTGCCAGCAGTTTAGCGTCCGCCCACCCCGTGGGTTACAATGAGCAGTTCTTC. Its protein product is CASSLASAHPVGYNEQFF.

This clonotype was counted once. This may stem from a read error, because a much larger clone lies one nucleotide away. The rearrangement joins TRBV6-1 to TRBJ2-3; 9 nucleotides match TRBD1. Losses at the gene ends were 7 bases for V and 4 bases for J; bases not matched to a gene: 3. The germline V gene encodes CDR1 MNHNS and CDR2 SASEGT. This CDR3 has 13 amino acids. The CDR3 loop reads CASMTGGPDTQYF. DNA for the CDR3: TGTGCCAGCATGACAGGGGGGCCAGATACGCAGTATTTT.

This clonotype has only a few counts. This chain links TRBV12-3 or TRBV12-4 with TRBJ2-3, with 13 positions matching TRBD2. V lost 3 bases and J lost 8; bases outside the gene matches: 8. CDR3 length: 16 amino acids. CDR3 amino acids: CASSFGSGTSGVTQYF. The DNA for the CDR3 is TGTGCCAGCAGTTTTGGGAGTGGGACTAGCGGGGTTACGCAGTATTTT.

This clonotype was detected ten times or more. The genes are TRBV29-1 and TRBJ2-7; TRBD1 aligns across 9 bases. Unmatched junction bases numbered 4, after V lost 8 bases and J lost 2 bases. There are 12 residues in the CDR3. Germline V CDR1 and CDR2: SQVTM, ANQGSEA. The CDR3 DNA sequence: TGCAGCACGGGGACAGGGCCCTACGAGCAGTACTTC. Its protein is CSTGTGPYEQYF.

This clonotype was found many times. The CDR3, as DNA: TGTGCCAGCTCACCTGGTTGGACAGGGGACGACAATGAGCAGTTCTTC. Its translation is CASSPGWTGDDNEQFF. V gene TRBV18 combines with J gene TRBJ2-1; 9 bases map to TRBD1. The CDR3 runs 16 residues. J gave up 5 bases and V 3 bases, and 8 bases lay outside the gene matches. Germline CDR1 KGHSH, CDR2 LQKENI.

This clonotype was found a few times. This chain links TRBV20-1 with TRBJ2-1; no reliable D call. V gave up 2 bases and J gave up 9 bases, with 17 bases separating them. Germline assignment: CDR1 DFQATT and CDR2 SNEGSKA (reference sequence). The CDR3 loop spans 14 amino acids. The CDR3 coding sequence is TGCAGTGCTAGATGGGGTCGCGAGGTTCGTGAGCAGTTCTTC. Residues: CSARWGREVREQFF.